This is a list of T cell receptor beta chains from one sample in a study of long-term antiretroviral therapy in people with HIV. Method: immunoSEQ multiplex PCR; TCRdb's copy keeps in-frame clones and lacks some. The sample has 20,000 to 25,000 clones; approximately 82% are singletons. The sample consisted of unsorted PBMCs, taken 2.4 years after starting antiretroviral therapy. These receptors all stem from a man aged 35-49 years with HIV. Both conserved end residues are part of each CDR3. D genes are given only for firm matches. Expanded clones are given a class, and other clones once, few, many or no size at all.

v_call,d_call,j_call,clone_size,cdr3_aa,cdr3_nt
TRBV6-1,-,TRBJ1-1,-,CASSEGARIKEAFF,TGTGCCAGCAGTGAAGGGGCCAGGATAAAGGAAGCTTTCTTT
TRBV6-5,TRBD1,TRBJ2-7,-,CASSYSTGGEQYF,TGTGCCAGCAGTTACTCGACAGGGGGCGAGCAGTACTTC
TRBV5-5,-,TRBJ1-5,-,CASSWAEEASNQPQHF,TGTGCCAGCAGCTGGGCCGAAGAGGCTAGCAATCAGCCCCAGCATTTT
TRBV5-4,-,TRBJ2-5,-,CASSSNIRASQETQYF,TGTGCCAGCAGCAGTAATATACGGGCTTCCCAAGAGACCCAGTACTTC
TRBV7-2,-,TRBJ1-1,-,CASSGLGLNTEAFF,TGTGCCAGCAGCGGACTCGGGCTGAACACTGAAGCTTTCTTT
TRBV27,-,TRBJ1-5,few,CASSLSENQPQHF,TGTGCCAGCAGTTTATCCGAAAATCAGCCCCAGCATTTT
TRBV29-1,TRBD2,TRBJ2-7,-,CSVREGGPYEQYF,TGCAGCGTACGGGAGGGGGGGCCCTACGAGCAGTACTTC
TRBV7-8,-,TRBJ1-3,once,CASSLGGGNTIYF,TGTGCCAGCAGCTTAGGTGGGGGAAACACCATATATTTT
TRBV7-8,TRBD2,TRBJ2-1,-,CASSLLAGFSYNEQFF,TGTGCCAGCAGCCTCCTAGCGGGATTTTCCTACAATGAGCAGTTCTTC
TRBV7-2,-,TRBJ1-5,-,CASSPLRGQPQHF,TGTGCCAGCAGCCCGCTTCGGGGGCAGCCCCAGCATTTT
TRBV28,TRBD2,TRBJ2-2,-,CASSSTSGVNTGELFF,TGTGCCAGCAGTTCAACTAGCGGGGTAAACACCGGGGAGCTGTTTTTT